The 16 T cell receptor beta chains reported below all come from one sample, sequenced in a study of T cell repertoires in cytomegalovirus infection. TCRdb used MiXCR to reprocess the reads, holding one entry per CDR3 protein. Of about 400,000 distinct CDR3 sequences in the sample, about a sixth were seen once. The sample taken for sequencing was PBMCs. These receptors came from a human donor in good health (CMV status not recorded). Some clones in this sample may be carry-over from other donors' samples.

Only a few counts were recorded for this clonotype. This chain joins TRBV2 and TRBJ2-7, with 13 bases lining up with TRBD2. Looked up from germline, CDR1 is SNHLY and CDR2 is FYNNEI. The V gene end was trimmed by 7 bases and the J gene end by 6 bases; junction bases not matched to a gene: 9. The CDR3 totals 15 residues. This CDR3 is CASNRLAGGGGEQYF. CDR3 nucleotides: TGTGCCAGCAATCGACTAGCGGGAGGCGGGGGCGAGCAGTACTTC.

V and J are TRBV18 and TRBJ2-3, with no clear D. Trimming left V 5 bases short and J 0 bases short, with 15 bases between. The CDR3 has 16 amino acids. CDR1 is KGHSH, CDR2 LQKENI, per germline. The CDR3 nucleotides read TGTGCCAGCTCATCTCAGACACCAACTAGCACAGATACGCAGTATTTT. It encodes CASSSQTPTSTDTQYF.

The chain uses TRBV6-2 or TRBV6-3 and TRBJ2-1, with D hard to call. The CDR3 consists of 18 residues. V dropped 2 bases and J dropped 0 bases, with 17 bases sitting between them. From germline, CDR1 is MNHEY and CDR2 SVGEGT. The CDR3 DNA reads as TGTGCCAGCAGTTACGGATTCGAAGGGCCCAGCTCCTACAATGAGCAGTTCTTC. Amino acids: CASSYGFEGPSSYNEQFF.

This clonotype was detected only a few times. The V call is TRBV12-3 or TRBV12-4, the J call TRBJ2-1, with a tentative D call TRBD2 (6 bases). Trimming stripped 6 bases from V and 6 bases from J, with 12 bases between. There are 13 residues in the CDR3. CDR3 amino acids: CASSWAGFNEQFF. Written as DNA, the CDR3 is TGTGCCAGCAGCTGGGCGGGGTTCAATGAGCAGTTCTTC.

V is TRBV10-3 and J is TRBJ2-1, with D uncertain. The CDR3 loop spans 12 amino acids. The V end lost 10 bases, the J end lost 6 bases, and 13 bases lay between the germline ends. Germline V gene sequence: CDR1 ENHRY, CDR2 SYGVKD. CDR3 coding DNA: TGTGCCACCCTAAGTTGGGGCAATGAGCAGTTCTTC. Amino acid sequence: CATLSWGNEQFF.

This clonotype was counted between two and nine times. The V gene is TRBV12-3 or TRBV12-4, the J gene TRBJ1-2; 9 nucleotides agree with TRBD1. This CDR3 is built from 13 residues. V lost 7 bases and J lost 6; bases outside the gene matches: 6. This chain's CDR3 is CASTRRTGDGYTF. The CDR3 coding sequence is TGTGCCAGCACCAGGAGGACAGGGGATGGCTACACCTTC.

Many counts were recorded for this clonotype. The chain links TRBV7-2 to TRBJ1-1, with a possible D match to TRBD1 (5 bases). The ends were cut back, 3 bases at V and 6 bases at J, with 14 bases in the middle. CDR1 and CDR2 from the germline V gene are SGHTA and FQGNSA. The CDR3 is 14 residues long. In DNA form, the CDR3 reads TGTGCCAGCAGCTTCGAAGCGACAGTTGCTGAAGCTTTCTTT. Its protein is CASSFEATVAEAFF.

This clonotype has only a few counts. V usage is TRBV10-3 and J usage is TRBJ1-3, with D uncertain. Trimming removed 7 bases at V and 0 bases at J, with 7 bases between. CDR1 ENHRY and CDR2 SYGVKD come from the germline V gene. The CDR3 has 13 amino acids. The CDR3 DNA sequence: TGTGCCATCATGGCGGACTCTGGAAACACCATATATTTT. It yields the protein CAIMADSGNTIYF.

In its sample, this clonotype was seen a few times. The chain links TRBV6-6 to TRBJ2-1, with a possible D match to TRBD1 (5 bases). V lost 8 bases, J lost 7 bases, and 12 bases lay in between. Germline CDR1 is MNHNY and CDR2 is SVGAGI (reference sequence). This CDR3 region has 12 residues. CDR3 amino acids: CASSTDTNEQFF. CDR3 in DNA: TGTGCCAGCTCCACGGACACTAATGAGCAGTTCTTC.

This clonotype appeared many times. DNA of the CDR3: TGTGCCAGCAGTTACAGGCGGGAGACCCAGTACTTC. It translates to CASSYRRETQYF. This chain links TRBV6-2 or TRBV6-3 with TRBJ2-5; D gene uncertain. Germline-derived CDR1 and CDR2 are MNHEY and SVGEGT. The CDR3 extends over 12 amino acids. Trimming removed 2 bases at V and 5 bases at J, with 6 bases between.

This clonotype has more than one count but fewer than ten. The chain employs TRBV28 and TRBJ2-3, with D tentatively TRBD1 (6 bases). The V gene lost 5 bases and the J gene lost 0 bases, with 21 bases spanning the gap. The germline V gene has CDR1 MDHEN and CDR2 SYDVKM. The CDR3 extends over 18 amino acids. CDR3 in DNA: TGTGCCAGCAGTCCGACTTTGACAGGCTTCCCTAGCACAGATACGCAGTATTTT. This gives the protein CASSPTLTGFPSTDTQYF.

Ten or more counts support this clonotype. The chain employs TRBV7-2 and TRBJ2-3, with D hard to call. The CDR3 is 13 residues long. Trimming removed 0 bases at V and 4 bases at J, with 5 bases between. Germline V gene lookup returns CDR1 SGHTA and CDR2 FQGNSA. The chain's CDR3 is CASSLAYADTQYF. The CDR3 DNA follows: TGTGCCAGCAGCTTAGCCTACGCAGATACGCAGTATTTT.

The gene calls are TRBV7-2 and TRBJ1-2, with 10 bases identical to TRBD1. J was trimmed by 7 bases and V by 5 bases; bases with no gene match: 7. Germline-derived CDR1 and CDR2 are SGHTA and FQGNSA. The CDR3 consists of 14 residues. CDR3 DNA sequence: TGTGCCAGCAGCATAAGACAGGGGGCTCGTGGCTACACCTTC. Encoded protein: CASSIRQGARGYTF.

This clonotype was observed at least ten times. This chain connects TRBV7-3 to TRBJ2-2; D may match TRBD1 or TRBD2 (5 bases each). The CDR3 spans 17 residues. Trimming left V 0 bases short and J 3 bases short, with 14 bases between. Germline CDR1 SGHTA, CDR2 FQGTGA. For the CDR3, the DNA is TGTGCCAGCAGCTTAACGGGGGATGTGGGAGACACCGGGGAGCTGTTTTTT. Protein: CASSLTGDVGDTGELFF.

V is TRBV12-3 or TRBV12-4 and J is TRBJ1-1; D remains unclear. The length of the CDR3 is 13 residues. The V end lost 2 bases, the J end lost 6 bases, and 10 bases lay between the germline ends. Here the CDR3 DNA reads TGTGCCAGCAGTTTAATCCGGGCCCCTGAAGCTTTCTTT. Protein: CASSLIRAPEAFF.

CDR3 nucleotides: TGTGCCAGCAGTTCGGCCGGGACTGGGAATACGCAGTATTTT. It is translated as CASSSAGTGNTQYF. The rearrangement joins TRBV27 to TRBJ2-3; D perhaps matches TRBD2 (6 bases). Germline V gene sequence: CDR1 MNHEY, CDR2 SMNVEV (reference sequence). The V end was cut by 4 bases, the J end by 7 bases, with 15 bases between. The CDR3 is 14 residues long.